This T cell receptor (beta chain) originates from a study of T cell changes during pregnancy in multiple sclerosis. The CDR3 runs to 19 residues. V dropped 6 bases and J dropped 0 bases, with 23 bases sitting between them. The V gene's germline CDR1 is ENHRY and CDR2 SYGVKD. Using immunoSEQ multiplex PCR, the repertoire was profiled, and TCRdb retains in-frame clones only, with some absent. This sample carries 30,000 to 40,000 clones, approximately 92% of them seen once, and the ten largest clones take 10%. This material consisted of CD8+ T cells from peripheral blood mononuclear cells, taken in the second trimester of pregnancy. The gene calls are TRBV10-3 and TRBJ2-2; TRBD1 is a possible D gene (6 bases). The sequence derives from a female donor with multiple sclerosis, enrolled in a pregnancy study. CDR3 in DNA: TGTGCCATCAGCGTTACCGGGACAACCGGTGTGGCGAACACCGGGGAGCTGTTTTTT. This translates into CAISVTGTTGVANTGELFF.